A selection of T cell receptor beta chains follows, all from one sample in a study of blood T cell repertoires in COVID-19. The repertoire was sequenced with immunoSEQ multiplex PCR; TCRdb's copy has only in-frame clones and lacks some. The sample records hundreds of thousands of clones, around 90% being singletons. The material sequenced was peripheral blood. These receptors all stem from a man aged 35 to 55 with acute or convalescent COVID-19. CDR3s leave out the opening cysteine and the closing phenylalanine or tryptophan. Each record gives: CDR3 protein, V gene.

ASSFSGSAETQY,TRBV5-1
ASRVTSGQPQH,TRBV6-5
ASSLSLGFSGNTIY,TRBV13
ASSPQRGQPQH,TRBV3-1/TRBV3-2
ASSLSARIDYGYT,TRBV27
ASSFSTGTGYT,TRBV7-2
ASSEDGLGSAF,TRBV6-1
ASSASDTDTQY,TRBV6-4
ASRRKRGWGQYGYT,TRBV19
ASSTGLFYEQY,TRBV19
ASPTRGANTEAF,TRBV27
ASSPAGREAF,TRBV18
ASSVATGHSYEQY,TRBV9
AISAEGGGEKLF,TRBV10-3
ATSDPAVSYNEQF,TRBV24-1
ASSLGGLYEQY,TRBV7-2
ASSRDRNSPLH,TRBV7-9
ATTKDRADGYT,TRBV15
ASSLSSGIGNEQF,TRBV5-4
ASSLEWASGRGEQF,TRBV5-4
ASRTGGSFT,TRBV25-1
AISEAADRGFTEAF,TRBV10-3
ASSRDSLGDTEAF,TRBV2
ASSENRDSMTTL,TRBV10-1
ASNTIYGYT,TRBV7-9
ASSLLQPLNTEAF,TRBV28
ASSEEFDRAGVVGYT,TRBV6-4
ASSPGDWSYEQY,TRBV18
ASSGGEETQY,TRBV10-3
ASSQGQLRFGGSGNTIY,TRBV4-1
ASSDSGTEAF,TRBV12-3/TRBV12-4
ASSHDSSGANVLT,TRBV4-1
ASSPDRGLTDTQY,TRBV2
ATGRGTGYYNEQF,TRBV27
ASSERDRNSPLH,TRBV19
ASRNNGRVVHGYT,TRBV4-1
ASSLGTKHEQY,TRBV25-1
SVRRGGYGYT,TRBV29-1
ASSDRGFTEAF,TRBV14
ASTWTGYYGYT,TRBV12-3/TRBV12-4
ASSRDRGLYEQY,TRBV7-9
ASSGATAYEQY,TRBV2
ASSDRESEAF,TRBV5-4
ASSLGSLGTLFGAPLH,TRBV5-1
ASRGLAGGPEFYNEQF,TRBV21-1
ASSVAGGRGDTQY,TRBV9
ASSPSTWDSPLH,TRBV28